This entry lists 5 T cell receptor beta chains sequenced from one sample in a study of regulatory T cells in long-lasting Graves disease. The time point here: newly diagnosed GD, antithyroid drugs for less than 3 months. The authors made the TCR library using RNA they extracted from PBMCs. For TCR beta, libraries came from iRepertoire HTBI primers and Arm-PCR of CDR3 regions. TCRdb independently ran MiXCR on the multiplex PCR reads; one entry per CDR3 protein. Of over 350,000 distinct CDR3 sequences in the sample, about 15% are singletons; the top ten hold under 9%. This sample also belongs to another study, concerning T cells in Graves' hyperthyroidism and ophthalmopathy.

Sequenced material: peripheral blood mononuclear cells (PBMCs), taken at new diagnosis, from a patient treated with antithyroid drugs. These receptors were obtained from a woman in her thirties or forties with Graves disease.

This clonotype showed up many times. The chain is built from TRBV2 and TRBJ2-6, with TRBD2 as a possible D gene (6 bases). The CDR3 length is 17 residues. Looked up from germline, CDR1 is SNHLY and CDR2 is FYNNEI. The germline V and J ends were trimmed by 10 bases and 0 bases, with 19 bases remaining between them. Written as DNA, the CDR3 is TGTGCCATCTCCAAGTGGGGGGTTGGCTCTGGGGCCAACGTCCTGACTTTC. Residues: CAISKWGVGSGANVLTF. The whole variable domain, filled in from reference TRBV2 and TRBJ2-6, reads EPEVTQTPSHQVTQMGQEVILRCVPISNHLYFYWYRQILGQKVEFLVSFYNNEISEKSEIFDDQFSVERPDGSNFTLKIRSTKLEDSAMYFCAISKWGVGSGANVLTFGAGSRLTVL.

In its sample, this clonotype was seen many times. This sequence joins TRBV28 and TRBJ1-6, with 9 nucleotides matching TRBD1. The CDR3 extends over 18 amino acids. The J segment lost 5 bases and the V segment lost 4 bases, leaving 12 bases of the junction unmatched. Per germline, CDR1 MDHEN and CDR2 SYDVKM. For the CDR3, the DNA is TGTGCCAGCAGTTCGCCGGGACAGGGAGGGTTACATAATTCACCCCTCCACTTT. Translated, it gives CASSSPGQGGLHNSPLHF.

This clonotype appeared many times. The V call is TRBV3-1, the J call TRBJ2-1; 8 bases map to TRBD2. There are 16 residues in the CDR3. CDR1 LGHDT and CDR2 YNNKEL come from the germline V gene (reference sequence). Trimming took 3 bases from V and 1 from J; bases not matched to a gene: 5. The CDR3 loop is CASSQIAGRSYNEQFF. DNA for the CDR3: TGTGCCAGCAGCCAGATAGCGGGGCGATCCTACAATGAGCAGTTCTTC.

Concerning this clonotype itself: A much more abundant neighbour one base away suggests this may be a read error. The CDR3 region has the DNA TGTACCAGCAGTTTATCGGGGTCCTGGCGGGAGTTCGACGAGCAGTACTTC. As protein: CTSSLSGSWREFDEQYF. The V and J genes are TRBV27 and TRBJ2-7; 7 bases match TRBD2. CDR1 is MNHEY, CDR2 SMNVEV, per germline (reference sequence). The CDR3 contains 17 residues.

This clonotype was counted many times. This chain uses TRBV6-2 or TRBV6-3 with TRBJ2-1; 10 positions agree with TRBD1. Germline V gene sequence: CDR1 MNHEY, CDR2 SVGEGT. The CDR3 is 15 residues long. With 2 bases clipped from V and 7 bases from J, the junction kept 5 bases outside the gene matches. CDR3 region: CASSYPRTGGNEQFF. In DNA, the CDR3 is TGTGCCAGCAGTTACCCCCGGACAGGGGGGAATGAGCAGTTCTTC.